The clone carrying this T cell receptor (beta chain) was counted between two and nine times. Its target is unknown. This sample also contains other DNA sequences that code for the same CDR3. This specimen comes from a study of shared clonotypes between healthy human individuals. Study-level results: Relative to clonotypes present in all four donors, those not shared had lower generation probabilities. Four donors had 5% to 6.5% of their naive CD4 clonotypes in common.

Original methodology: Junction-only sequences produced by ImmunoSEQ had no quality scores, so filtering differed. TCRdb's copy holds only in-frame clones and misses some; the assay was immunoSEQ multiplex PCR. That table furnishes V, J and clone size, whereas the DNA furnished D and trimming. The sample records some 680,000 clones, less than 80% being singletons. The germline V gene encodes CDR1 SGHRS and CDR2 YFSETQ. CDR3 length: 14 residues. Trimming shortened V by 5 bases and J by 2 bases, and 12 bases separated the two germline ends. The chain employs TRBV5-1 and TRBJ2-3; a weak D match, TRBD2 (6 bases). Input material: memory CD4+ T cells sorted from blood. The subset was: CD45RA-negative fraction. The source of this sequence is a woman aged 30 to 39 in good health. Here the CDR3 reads CASSGGSHTDTQYF. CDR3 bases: TGCGCCAGCAGTGGGGGGAGCCACACAGATACGCAGTATTTT.